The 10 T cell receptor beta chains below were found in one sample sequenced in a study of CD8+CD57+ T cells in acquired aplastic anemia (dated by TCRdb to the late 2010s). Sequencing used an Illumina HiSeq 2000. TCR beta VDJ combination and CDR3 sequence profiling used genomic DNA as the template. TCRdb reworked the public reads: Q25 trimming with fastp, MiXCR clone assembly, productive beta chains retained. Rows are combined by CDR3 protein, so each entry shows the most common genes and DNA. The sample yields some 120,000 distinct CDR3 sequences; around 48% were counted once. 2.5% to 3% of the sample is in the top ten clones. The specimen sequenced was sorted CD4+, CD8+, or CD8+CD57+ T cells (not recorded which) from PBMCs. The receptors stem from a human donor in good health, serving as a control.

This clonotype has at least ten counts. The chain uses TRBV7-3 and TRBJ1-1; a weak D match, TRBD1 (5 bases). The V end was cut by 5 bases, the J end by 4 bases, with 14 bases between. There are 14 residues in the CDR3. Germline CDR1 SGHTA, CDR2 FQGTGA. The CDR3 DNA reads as TGTGCCAGCAGCAAAGGCCCCGGGGGCACTGAAGCTTTCTTT. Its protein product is CASSKGPGGTEAFF.

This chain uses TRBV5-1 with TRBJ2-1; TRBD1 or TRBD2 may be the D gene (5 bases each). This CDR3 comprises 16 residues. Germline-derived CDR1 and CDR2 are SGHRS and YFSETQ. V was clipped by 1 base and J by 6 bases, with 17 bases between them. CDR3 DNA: TGCGCCAGCAGCTTGTCCGGGGCGGTAATCAGCAATGAGCAGTTCTTC. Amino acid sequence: CASSLSGAVISNEQFF.

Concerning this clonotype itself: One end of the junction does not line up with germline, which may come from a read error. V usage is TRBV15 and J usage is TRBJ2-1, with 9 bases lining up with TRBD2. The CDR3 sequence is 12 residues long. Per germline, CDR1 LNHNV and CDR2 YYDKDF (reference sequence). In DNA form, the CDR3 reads TGTGCCACCAGCTGGGTAGCGGGGGAGGTGATCTTC. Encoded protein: CATSWVAGEVIF.

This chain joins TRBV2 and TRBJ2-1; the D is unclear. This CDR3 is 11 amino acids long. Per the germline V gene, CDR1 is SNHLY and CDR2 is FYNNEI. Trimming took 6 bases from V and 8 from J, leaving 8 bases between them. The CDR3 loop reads CASRPSDEQFF. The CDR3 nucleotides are TGTGCCAGCAGGCCCTCGGATGAGCAGTTCTTC.

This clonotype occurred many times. The CDR3 nucleotides are TGTGCCAGCAGTTACGCGGGGGGGCCGATCCCAGATACGCAGTATTTT. Protein product: CASSYAGGPIPDTQYF. The rearrangement uses TRBV6-2 or TRBV6-3 and TRBJ2-3, with 9 bases that match TRBD2. Germline values: CDR1 MNHEY, CDR2 SVGEGT. V was clipped by 2 bases and J by 4 bases; unmatched bases: 7. This CDR3 contains 16 residues.

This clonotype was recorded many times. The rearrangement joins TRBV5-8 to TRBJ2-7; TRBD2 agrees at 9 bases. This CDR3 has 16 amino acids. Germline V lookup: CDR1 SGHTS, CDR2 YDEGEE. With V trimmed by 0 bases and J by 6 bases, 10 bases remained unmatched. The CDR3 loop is CASSLAGTSITREQYF. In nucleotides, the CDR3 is TGTGCCAGCAGCTTGGCCGGGACTAGCATAACCCGCGAGCAGTACTTC.

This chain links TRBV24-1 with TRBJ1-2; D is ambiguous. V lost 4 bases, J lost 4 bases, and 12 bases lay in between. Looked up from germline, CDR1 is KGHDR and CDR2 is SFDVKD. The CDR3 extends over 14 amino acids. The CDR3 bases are TGTGCCACCAGTGAGAGTGCAGGATCCTATGGCTACACCTTC. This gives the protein CATSESAGSYGYTF.

CDR3 DNA sequence: TGTGCCAGCAGCCAAGCCCACAGGGACAACGCTTTCTTT. Encoded protein: CASSQAHRDNAFF. This rearrangement joins TRBV7-2 to TRBJ1-1, with D possibly TRBD1 on 6 matching bases. Trimming removed 5 bases from V and 11 bases from J, with 18 bases in between. The CDR3 loop spans 13 amino acids. Germline V CDR1 and CDR2: SGHTA, FQGNSA.

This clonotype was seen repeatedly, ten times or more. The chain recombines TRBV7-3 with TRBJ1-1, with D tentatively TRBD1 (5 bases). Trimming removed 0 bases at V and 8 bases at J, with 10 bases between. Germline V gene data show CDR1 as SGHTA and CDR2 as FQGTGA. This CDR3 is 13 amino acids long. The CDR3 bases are TGTGCCAGCAGCTTAACGGGGGAGGCCGAAGCTTTCTTT. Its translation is CASSLTGEAEAFF. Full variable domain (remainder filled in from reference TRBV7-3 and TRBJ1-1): GAGVSQTPSNKVTEKGKYVELRCDPISGHTALYWYRQSLGQGPEFLIYFQGTGAADDSGLPNDRFFAVRPEGSVSTLKIQRTERGDSAVYLCASSLTGEAEAFFGQGTRLTVV.

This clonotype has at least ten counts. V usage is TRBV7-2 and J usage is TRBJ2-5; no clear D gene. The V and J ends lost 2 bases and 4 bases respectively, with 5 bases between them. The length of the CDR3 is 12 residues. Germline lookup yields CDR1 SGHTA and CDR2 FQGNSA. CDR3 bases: TGTGCCAGCAGCTTATCGGCAGAGACCCAGTACTTC. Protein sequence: CASSLSAETQYF.